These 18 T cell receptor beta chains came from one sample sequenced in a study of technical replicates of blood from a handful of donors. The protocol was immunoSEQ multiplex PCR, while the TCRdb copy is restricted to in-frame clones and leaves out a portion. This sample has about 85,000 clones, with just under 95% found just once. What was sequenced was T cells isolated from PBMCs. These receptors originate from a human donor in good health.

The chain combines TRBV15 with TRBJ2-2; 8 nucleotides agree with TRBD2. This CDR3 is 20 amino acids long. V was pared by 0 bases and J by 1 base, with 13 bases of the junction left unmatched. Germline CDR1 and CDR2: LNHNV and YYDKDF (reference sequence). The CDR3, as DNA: TGTGCCACCAGCAGAGATCTAAGCGGCGGGGGGCCCTTGAACACCGGGGAGCTGTTTTTT. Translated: CATSRDLSGGGPLNTGELFF.

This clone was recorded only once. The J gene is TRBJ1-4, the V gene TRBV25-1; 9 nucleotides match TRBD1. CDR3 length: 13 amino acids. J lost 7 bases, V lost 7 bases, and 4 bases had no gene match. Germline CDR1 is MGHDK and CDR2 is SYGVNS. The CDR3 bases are TGTGCCAGCAAGGACAGGGGACGTGAAAAACTGTTTTTT. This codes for CASKDRGREKLFF.

CDR3 DNA sequence: TGTGCCTGGATTTCGGGACAGCTATATGGCTACACCTTC. Protein product: CAWISGQLYGYTF. The J gene is TRBJ1-2, the V gene TRBV30, with TRBD1 matching 7 bases. With V trimmed by 4 bases and J by 5 bases, 7 bases remained unmatched. The CDR3 is 13 amino acids. The V gene's germline CDR1 is GTSNPN and CDR2 SVGIG (reference sequence).

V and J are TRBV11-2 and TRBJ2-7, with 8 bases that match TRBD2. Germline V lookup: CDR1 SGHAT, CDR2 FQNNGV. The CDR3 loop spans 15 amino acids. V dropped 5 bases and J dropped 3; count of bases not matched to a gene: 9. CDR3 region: CASSLPGLADYEQYF. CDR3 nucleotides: TGTGCCAGCAGCCTACCCGGACTAGCCGACTACGAGCAGTACTTC.

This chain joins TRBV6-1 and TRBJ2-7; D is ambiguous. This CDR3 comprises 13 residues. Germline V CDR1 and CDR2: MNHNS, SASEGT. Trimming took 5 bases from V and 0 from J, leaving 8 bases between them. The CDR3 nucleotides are TGTGCCAGCAGTCCTAGAAACTCCTACGAGCAGTACTTC. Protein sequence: CASSPRNSYEQYF.

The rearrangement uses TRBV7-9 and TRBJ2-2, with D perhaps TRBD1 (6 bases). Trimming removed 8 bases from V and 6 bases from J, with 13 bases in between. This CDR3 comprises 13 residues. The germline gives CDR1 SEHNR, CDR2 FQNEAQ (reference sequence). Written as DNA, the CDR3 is TGTGCCAGCTACCCCAGGGGCCCCGGGGAGCTGTTTTTT. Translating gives CASYPRGPGELFF.

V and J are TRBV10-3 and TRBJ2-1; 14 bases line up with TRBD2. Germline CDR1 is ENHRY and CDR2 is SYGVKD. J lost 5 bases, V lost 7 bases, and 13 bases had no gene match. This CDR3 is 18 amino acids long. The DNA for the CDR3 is TGTGCCATCACTCGTGGGACTAGCGGGAGTGGGGATAACAATGAGCAGTTCTTC. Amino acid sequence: CAITRGTSGSGDNNEQFF.

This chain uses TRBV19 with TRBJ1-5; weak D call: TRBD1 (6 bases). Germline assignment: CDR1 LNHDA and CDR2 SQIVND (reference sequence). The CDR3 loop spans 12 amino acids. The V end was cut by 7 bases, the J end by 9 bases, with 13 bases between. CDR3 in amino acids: CASTQGSSPQHF. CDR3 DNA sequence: TGTGCCAGTACCCAGGGGAGCTCGCCCCAGCATTTT.

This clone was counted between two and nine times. Written as DNA, the CDR3 is TGTGCCAGTAGCCTCCGGGACAGGGGCGAGCAGTACTTC. It encodes CASSLRDRGEQYF. The chain combines TRBV19 with TRBJ2-7; 10 bases map to TRBD1. Germline CDR1 LNHDA, CDR2 SQIVND (reference sequence). This CDR3 is 13 amino acids long. With V trimmed by 6 bases and J by 6 bases, 5 bases remained unmatched. Supplemented by reference TRBV19 and TRBJ2-7, the full variable domain reads DGGITQSPKYLFRKEGQNVTLSCEQNLNHDAMYWYRQDPGQGLRLIYYSQIVNDFQKGDIAEGYSVSREKKESFPLTVTSAQKNPTAFYLCASSLRDRGEQYFGPGTRLTVT.

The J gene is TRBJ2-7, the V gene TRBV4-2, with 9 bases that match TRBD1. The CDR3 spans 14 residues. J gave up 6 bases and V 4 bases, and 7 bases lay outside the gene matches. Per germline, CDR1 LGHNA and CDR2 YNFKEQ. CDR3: CASSPMDRGAEQYF. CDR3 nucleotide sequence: TGTGCCAGCAGCCCAATGGACAGGGGCGCCGAGCAGTACTTC.

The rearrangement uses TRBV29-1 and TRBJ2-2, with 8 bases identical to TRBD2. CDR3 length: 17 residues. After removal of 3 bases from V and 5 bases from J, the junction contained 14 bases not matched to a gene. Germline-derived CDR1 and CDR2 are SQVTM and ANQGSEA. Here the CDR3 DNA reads TGCAGCGTTGATTCTACTAGCGGCCCTCCTGGTACCGGGGAGCTGTTTTTT. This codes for CSVDSTSGPPGTGELFF.

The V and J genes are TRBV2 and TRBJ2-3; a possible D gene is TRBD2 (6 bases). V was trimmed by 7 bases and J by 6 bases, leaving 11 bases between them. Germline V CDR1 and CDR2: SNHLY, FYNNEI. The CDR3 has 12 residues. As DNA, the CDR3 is TGTGCCAGCACCCCCAGCGGGGATACGCAGTATTTT. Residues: CASTPSGDTQYF.

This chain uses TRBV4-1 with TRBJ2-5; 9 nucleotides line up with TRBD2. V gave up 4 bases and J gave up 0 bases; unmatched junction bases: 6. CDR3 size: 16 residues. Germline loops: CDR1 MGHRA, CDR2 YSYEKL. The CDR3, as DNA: TGCGCCAGCAGCCCCTACCTAGCGGGATACCAAGAGACCCAGTACTTC. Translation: CASSPYLAGYQETQYF.

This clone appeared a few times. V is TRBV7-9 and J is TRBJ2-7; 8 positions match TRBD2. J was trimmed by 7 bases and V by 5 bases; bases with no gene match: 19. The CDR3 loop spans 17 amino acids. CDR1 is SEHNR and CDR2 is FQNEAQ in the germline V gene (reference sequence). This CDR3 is CASSPTPPWGLVFEQYF. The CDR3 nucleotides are TGTGCCAGCAGCCCGACCCCACCTTGGGGACTAGTCTTTGAGCAGTACTTC. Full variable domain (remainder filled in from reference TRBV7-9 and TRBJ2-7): DTGVSQNPRHKITKRGQNVTFRCDPISEHNRLYWYRQTLGQGPEFLTYFQNEAQLEKSRLLSDRFSAERPKGSFSTLEIQRTEQGDSAMYLCASSPTPPWGLVFEQYFGPGTRLTVT.

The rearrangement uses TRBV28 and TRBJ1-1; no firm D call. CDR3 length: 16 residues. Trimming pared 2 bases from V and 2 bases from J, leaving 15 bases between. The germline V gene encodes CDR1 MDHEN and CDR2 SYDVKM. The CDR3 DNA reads TGTGCCAGCAGTTTACTTTCGAGACAATTCAACACTGAAGCTTTCTTT. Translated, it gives CASSLLSRQFNTEAFF.

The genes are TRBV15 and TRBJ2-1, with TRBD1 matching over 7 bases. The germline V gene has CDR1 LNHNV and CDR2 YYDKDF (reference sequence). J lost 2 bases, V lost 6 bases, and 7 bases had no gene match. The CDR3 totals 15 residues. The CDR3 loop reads CATRPGTDPYNEQFF. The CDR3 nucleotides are TGTGCCACCAGGCCCGGGACAGACCCCTACAATGAGCAGTTCTTC. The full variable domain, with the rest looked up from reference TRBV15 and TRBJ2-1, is DAMVIQNPRYQVTQFGKPVTLSCSQTLNHNVMYWYQQKSSQAPKLLFHYYDKDFNNEADTPDNFQSRRPNTSFCFLDIRSPGLGDTAMYLCATRPGTDPYNEQFFGPGTRLTVL.

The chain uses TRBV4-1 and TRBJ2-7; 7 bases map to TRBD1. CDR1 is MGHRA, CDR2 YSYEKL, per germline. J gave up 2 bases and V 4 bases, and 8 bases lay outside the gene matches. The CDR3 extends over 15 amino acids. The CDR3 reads CASSPFGTETYEQYF. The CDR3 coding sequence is TGCGCCAGCAGCCCCTTCGGGACAGAAACCTACGAGCAGTACTTC.

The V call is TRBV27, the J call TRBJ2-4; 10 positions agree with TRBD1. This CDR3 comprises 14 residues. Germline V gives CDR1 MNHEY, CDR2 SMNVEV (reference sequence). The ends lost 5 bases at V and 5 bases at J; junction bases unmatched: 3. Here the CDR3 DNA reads TGTGCCAGCAGTAACGACAGGGGGCAAAACATTCAGTACTTC. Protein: CASSNDRGQNIQYF.